This T cell receptor beta chain was sequenced for a study of cytomegalovirus exposure and HLA in healthy donors. Findings and limits, study-wide: In vitro, three CMV-associated chains proved specific for CMV antigens.

A note on this clone: What it binds is unknown.

The PCR was carried out with 60 Vbeta primers and 13 Jbeta primers. Sequenced by immunoSEQ multiplex PCR; TCRdb stores in-frame clones only, minus some. The repertoire holds about 210,000 clones, about four fifths seen once, with roughly 3.1% in the top ten. The TCR was taken from a man in his forties in good health and CMV-seropositive. What was sequenced was PBMCs.

The chain's CDR3 is CASSRRGGTNTGELFF. The DNA of the CDR3 is TGTGCCAGCAGCAGGCGGGGGGGGACGAACACCGGGGAGCTGTTTTTT. The rearrangement joins TRBV7-2 to TRBJ2-2, with TRBD2 matching 9 bases. The V gene end was trimmed by 5 bases and the J gene end by 0 bases; junction bases not matched to a gene: 4. CDR3 length: 16 residues. Per the germline V gene, CDR1 is SGHTA and CDR2 is FQGNSA.